The 9 T cell receptor beta chains below all came from one sample that was sequenced in a study of human T cells and chemical hapten exposure. Time point: healthy volunteer bleed at 2 weeks. Before extraction, the whole blood was not fractionated, and total RNA was taken from it. TCRdb fed the RACE reads into MiXCR, producing one record per CDR3 protein. There are approximately 90,000 distinct CDR3 sequences in the sample; about 8.6% occur only once, and 2.9% lies in the top ten. Specimen: whole blood. The receptors come from a female donor in good health. Some clones in this sample may be carry-over from other donors' samples.

The chain carries TRBV4-2 and TRBJ1-4; D uncertain. The V gene's germline CDR1 is LGHNA and CDR2 YNFKEQ. The CDR3 consists of 16 residues. Trimming pared 0 bases from V and 0 bases from J, leaving 8 bases between. The chain's CDR3 is CASSQDPAATNEKLFF. CDR3 nucleotide sequence: TGTGCCAGCAGCCAAGATCCGGCTGCAACTAATGAAAAACTGTTTTTT.

In its sample, this clonotype was seen many times. The chain is built from TRBV20-1 and TRBJ2-7; TRBD1 aligns across 9 bases. Trimming took 5 bases from V and 2 from J; bases not matched to a gene: 7. The germline gives CDR1 DFQATT, CDR2 SNEGSKA (reference sequence). This CDR3 contains 14 residues. The CDR3 DNA follows: TGCAGTGCTCCAAAGGGACAGGGAACCTACGAGCAGTACTTC. As protein: CSAPKGQGTYEQYF.

This clonotype occurred many times. The chain uses TRBV28 and TRBJ2-7; TRBD1 or TRBD2 may be the D gene (5 bases each). The CDR3 loop spans 16 amino acids. CDR1 is MDHEN, CDR2 SYDVKM, per germline. V was cut by 5 bases and J by 2 bases, with 19 bases left in between. This chain's CDR3 is CASSPSLGTATYEQYF. DNA of the CDR3: TGTGCCAGCAGTCCATCCCTCGGGACCGCAACCTACGAGCAGTACTTC.

This chain links TRBV7-9 with TRBJ2-1, with 8 bases aligning to TRBD1. Germline CDR1 reads SEHNR; CDR2 reads FQNEAQ (reference sequence). The V gene end was trimmed by 5 bases and the J gene end by 9 bases; junction bases not matched to a gene: 3. This CDR3 contains 12 residues. The CDR3 DNA sequence: TGTGCCAGCAGCCTGACAGGGGTTGAGCAGTTCTTC. This codes for CASSLTGVEQFF.

This rearrangement joins TRBV23-1 to TRBJ1-5; the D is unclear. TRBV23-1 carries the ORF label, with uncertain function. The CDR3 sequence is 15 residues long. V lost 2 bases and J lost 5, with 13 bases in between. CDR3 region: CASSQRAARHQPQHF. The CDR3 DNA reads TGCGCCAGCAGTCAAAGGGCAGCGAGGCATCAGCCCCAGCATTTT.

This clonotype was counted at least ten times. The chain is built from TRBV7-3 and TRBJ2-3; unclear D gene. In germline, CDR1 is SGHTA, CDR2 FQGTGA. The CDR3 is 14 residues long. Between the trimmed V and J ends, which lost 5 bases and 2 bases, there was a span of 11 bases. CDR3 in DNA: TGTGCCAGCAGCCCTCGAGAGACCACAGATACGCAGTATTTT. It yields the protein CASSPRETTDTQYF.

This clonotype has ten or more counts. The chain recombines TRBV6-5 with TRBJ1-2, with D perhaps TRBD1 (6 bases). Germline V gives CDR1 MNHEY, CDR2 SVGAGI. V was cut by 7 bases and J by 4 bases, with 16 bases left in between. This CDR3 spans 14 amino acids. The CDR3 loop is CASTFVQGSYGYTF. CDR3 DNA: TGTGCCAGCACTTTCGTACAGGGAAGCTATGGCTACACCTTC.

Ten or more counts support this clonotype. The chain has TRBV11-2 and TRBJ2-5; D is perhaps TRBD2 (5 bases). This CDR3 is 14 amino acids long. Germline values: CDR1 SGHAT, CDR2 FQNNGV. The V end lost 1 base, the J end lost 2 bases, and 8 bases lay between the germline ends. The CDR3 bases are TGTGCCAGCAGCTTAGCGGGGTATCAAGAGACCCAGTACTTC. This encodes CASSLAGYQETQYF.

The chain links TRBV12-3 or TRBV12-4 to TRBJ2-7; a weak D match, TRBD1 (6 bases). The CDR3 totals 14 residues. V was cut by 5 bases and J by 3 bases, with 14 bases left in between. This CDR3 is CASSTRTGFYEQYF. Here the CDR3 DNA reads TGTGCCAGCAGTACCCGAACAGGGTTCTACGAGCAGTACTTC.